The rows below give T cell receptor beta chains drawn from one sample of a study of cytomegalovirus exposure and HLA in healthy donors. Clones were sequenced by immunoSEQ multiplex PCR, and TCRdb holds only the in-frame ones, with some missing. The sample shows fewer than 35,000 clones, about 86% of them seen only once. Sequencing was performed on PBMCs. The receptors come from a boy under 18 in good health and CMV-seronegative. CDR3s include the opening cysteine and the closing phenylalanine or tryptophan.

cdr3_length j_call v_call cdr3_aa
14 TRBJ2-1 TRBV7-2 CASSPGLSYNEQFF
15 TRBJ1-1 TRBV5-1 CASSPQPGGDTEAFF
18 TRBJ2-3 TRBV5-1 CASSLGGQGTSHPDTQYF
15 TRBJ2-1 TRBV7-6 CASSLVTIPYNEQFF
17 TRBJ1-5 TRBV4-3 CASSQAWDRELNQPQHF
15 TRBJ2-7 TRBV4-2 CASSHGTGGSYEQYF
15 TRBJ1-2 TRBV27 CASSSLTGSRYGYTF
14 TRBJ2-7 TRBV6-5 CASLDRSRSYEQYF
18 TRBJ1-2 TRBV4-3 CASSREGGQGALYYGYTF
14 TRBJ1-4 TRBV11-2 CASSLGQANEKLFF
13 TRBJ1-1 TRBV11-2 CASSLDRNTEAFF
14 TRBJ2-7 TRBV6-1 CASSARGLAYEQYF
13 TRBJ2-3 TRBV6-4 CASSGEQGFGQYF
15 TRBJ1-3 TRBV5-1 CASSLEGVAGNTIYF
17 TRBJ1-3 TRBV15 CATSIRQGLSSGNTIYF
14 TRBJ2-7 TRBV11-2 CASSPRTASYEQYF
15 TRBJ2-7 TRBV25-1 CASSDVGRGPYEQYF
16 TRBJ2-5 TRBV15 CATSRGNRDSQETQYF
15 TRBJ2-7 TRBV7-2 CASSLVPRSSYEQYF
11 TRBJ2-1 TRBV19 CASSTYNEQFF
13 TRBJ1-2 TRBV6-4 CASSDSSSDGYTF
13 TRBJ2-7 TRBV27 CASSRQGSYEQYF
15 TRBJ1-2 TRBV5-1 CASSFQGESHYGYTF
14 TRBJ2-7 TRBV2 CASSSGTEGYEQYF
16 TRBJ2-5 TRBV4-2 CASSSRTSGGQETQYF
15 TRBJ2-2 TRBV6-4 CASSEGAGHTGELFF
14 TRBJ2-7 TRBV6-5 CASRKGQQTYEQYF
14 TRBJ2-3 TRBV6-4 CASSVSLVTDTQYF
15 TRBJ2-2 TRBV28 CASSRTGDESGELFF
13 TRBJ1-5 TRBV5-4 CASSPGTNQPQHF
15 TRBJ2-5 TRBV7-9 CASTKQQGTQETQYF
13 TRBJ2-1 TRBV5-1 CASSLGYYNEQFF
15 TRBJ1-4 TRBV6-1 CASSGQGANNEKLFF
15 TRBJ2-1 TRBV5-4 CASSLDSGEYNEQFF
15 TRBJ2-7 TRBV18 CASSPLGQGFHEQYF
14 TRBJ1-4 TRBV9 CASSGTGGNEKLFF
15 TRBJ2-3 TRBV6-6 CASKYSGSYTDTQYF
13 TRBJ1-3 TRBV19 CASSITEGNTIYF
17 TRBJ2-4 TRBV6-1 CASSERRASLAKNIQYF
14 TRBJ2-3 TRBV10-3 CAIRGDLGTDTQYF
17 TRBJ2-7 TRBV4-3 CASSQDIGLAPAYEQYF
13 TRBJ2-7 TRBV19 CASSLASTYEQYF
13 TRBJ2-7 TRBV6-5 CASSPDRDYEQYF
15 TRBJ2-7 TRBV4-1 CASSHHRDNSYEQYF